The 31 T cell receptor beta chains listed next were all sequenced from one sample in a study of T cell repertoires in cytomegalovirus infection. TCRdb used MiXCR to reprocess the reads, holding one entry per CDR3 protein. In the table there are over 90,000 distinct CDR3 sequences, 16% of which are singletons. Sequencing was done on a sample of PBMCs. These receptors were taken from a human donor in good health (CMV status not recorded). Some clones in this sample may be carry-over from other donors' samples.

In this sample, this clonotype turned up many times. This chain joins TRBV7-2 and TRBJ2-7, with TRBD1 identical over 11 bases. V trimming: 8 bases; J trimming: 6 bases; junction bases outside the gene matches: 6. The germline V gene encodes CDR1 SGHTA and CDR2 FQGNSA. CDR3 length: 13 residues. CDR3 sequence (DNA): TGTGCCAGCCAAAGGGGACAGGGGGGCGAGCAGTACTTC. It specifies CASQRGQGGEQYF.

The chain links TRBV5-1 to TRBJ1-3; D is uncertain. Germline CDR1 is SGHRS and CDR2 is YFSETQ. The CDR3 is 16 amino acids. Trimming cost V 0 bases and J 2 bases, with 12 bases left between them. CDR3 DNA: TGCGCCAGCAGCTTGGACCCTGGTCGGGCTGGAAACACCATATATTTT. This encodes CASSLDPGRAGNTIYF. The full variable domain, rest sourced from reference TRBV5-1 and TRBJ1-3, is KAGVTQTPRYLIKTRGQQVTLSCSPISGHRSVSWYQQTPGQGLQFLFEYFSETQRNKGNFPGRFSGRQFSNSRSEMNVSTLELGDSALYLCASSLDPGRAGNTIYFGEGSWLTVV.

This clonotype was observed at least ten times. The chain is built from TRBV29-1 and TRBJ1-2, with D possibly matching TRBD1 (5 bases). Germline CDR1 SQVTM, CDR2 ANQGSEA. V lost 8 bases and J lost 7, with 17 bases in between. The CDR3 consists of 12 residues. CDR3 DNA: TGCAGCATAGAGAAGACAGCCCGTGGCTACACCTTC. This encodes CSIEKTARGYTF. The whole variable domain, filled in from reference TRBV29-1 and TRBJ1-2, reads SAVISQKPSRDICQRGTSLTIQCQVDSQVTMMFWYRQQPGQSLTLIATANQGSEATYESGFVIDKFPISRPNLTFSTLTVSNMSPEDSSIYLCSIEKTARGYTFGSGTRLTVV.

The table lists this clonotype with a few counts. The chain joins TRBV10-3 to TRBJ1-3; 9 positions match TRBD1. This CDR3 contains 14 residues. Germline V lookup: CDR1 ENHRY, CDR2 SYGVKD. V lost 3 bases and J lost 4; bases outside the gene matches: 1. CDR3 bases: TGTGCCATCAGTGACGACAGGGGGGGAAACACCATATATTTT. Translated: CAISDDRGGNTIYF.

V usage is TRBV27 and J usage is TRBJ2-1; tentative D call: TRBD2 (7 bases). The V gene lost 5 bases and the J gene lost 8 bases, with 13 bases spanning the gap. The germline gives CDR1 MNHEY, CDR2 SMNVEV (reference sequence). The CDR3 extends over 13 amino acids. The CDR3 here is CASSGTRGDEQFF. The CDR3 region has the DNA TGTGCCAGCAGTGGGACACGGGGGGATGAGCAGTTCTTC.

There are many counts of this clonotype. This sequence joins TRBV7-2 and TRBJ2-5; D gene unclear. V gave up 2 bases and J gave up 2 bases, with 12 bases separating them. Germline V gives CDR1 SGHTA, CDR2 FQGNSA. This CDR3 is 15 amino acids long. The CDR3 sequence is CASSLRAGTQETQYF. CDR3 sequence (DNA): TGTGCCAGCAGCTTAAGGGCTGGAACACAAGAGACCCAGTACTTC.

Many counts were recorded for this clonotype. The V and J genes are TRBV7-2 and TRBJ2-1, with D tentatively TRBD2 (5 bases). Germline CDR1 SGHTA, CDR2 FQGNSA. V lost 3 bases to trimming and J lost 1 base, with 19 bases between them. The CDR3 extends over 18 amino acids. CDR3: CASSFYPASSGSYNEQFF. The CDR3 nucleotides are TGTGCCAGCAGCTTTTACCCCGCGTCCAGCGGATCCTACAATGAGCAGTTCTTC.

This clonotype was seen a handful of times. This rearrangement joins TRBV20-1 to TRBJ2-3, with D tentatively TRBD2 (5 bases). CDR3 length equals 18 residues. Deletions cut 1 base from V and 3 bases from J, with 23 bases between. Per the germline V gene, CDR1 is DFQATT and CDR2 is SNEGSKA (reference sequence). In DNA form, the CDR3 reads TGCAGTGCTAGAGTCCTAGGGCTAAAAGACTATTGGACAGATACGCAGTATTTT. Protein: CSARVLGLKDYWTDTQYF.

This clonotype was detected only a few times. The J gene is TRBJ1-2, the V gene TRBV9; possible D gene TRBD1, 5 bases. The ends were cut back, 1 base at V and 5 bases at J, with 18 bases in the middle. Germline V gene sequence: CDR1 SGDLS, CDR2 YYNGEE. This CDR3 is built from 16 residues. CDR3 sequence (DNA): TGTGCCAGCAGCGTAATGAGGGACCCGACCTATTATGGCTACACCTTC. Protein sequence: CASSVMRDPTYYGYTF.

This clonotype has ten or more counts. The V and J genes are TRBV11-2 and TRBJ2-4; 9 nucleotides match TRBD1. Germline CDR1 is SGHAT and CDR2 is FQNNGV. The CDR3 is 14 amino acids. J lost 9 bases, V lost 5 bases, and 8 bases had no gene match. The chain's CDR3 is CASSDRDRAVIQYF. The CDR3 nucleotides read TGTGCCAGCAGCGACCGGGACAGGGCCGTCATTCAGTACTTC.

The chain couples TRBV12-3 or TRBV12-4 to TRBJ2-5; TRBD2 matches 15 bases. V shed 7 bases, J shed 5 bases, and the junction held 5 bases outside the gene matches. The CDR3 spans 15 residues. CDR3 nucleotides: TGTGCCAGCACCGGGACTAGCGGGGGGCAGGAGACCCAGTACTTC. This codes for CASTGTSGGQETQYF.

This chain joins TRBV7-9 and TRBJ2-5; TRBD1 matches 8 bases. The V gene end was trimmed by 3 bases and the J gene end by 1 base; junction bases not matched to a gene: 4. The CDR3 totals 15 residues. Germline lookup yields CDR1 SEHNR and CDR2 FQNEAQ (reference sequence). The CDR3 region has the DNA TGTGCCAGCAGCTTGTGGACAGGGACCCAAGAGACCCAGTACTTC. Translation: CASSLWTGTQETQYF.

With respect to this clonotype: A read error is possible here, since a much larger clone lies one base away. CDR3 protein: CASSTEISGNTIYF. CDR3 nucleotides: TGTGCCAGCAGCACCGAAATCTCTGGAAACACCATATATTTT. The J gene is TRBJ1-3, the V gene TRBV12-3 or TRBV12-4, with no clear D. The CDR3 length is 14 residues. Trimming cost V 6 bases and J 0 bases, with 9 bases left between them.

This clonotype has a count of ten or more. The V gene is TRBV7-2, the J gene TRBJ1-1; 7 bases agree with TRBD1. This CDR3 is built from 15 residues. Germline CDR1 is SGHTA and CDR2 is FQGNSA. The V and J ends lost 5 bases and 1 base, in that order; junction bases with no gene match: 7. CDR3 sequence reads: CASSQGEGANTEAFF. As DNA, the CDR3 is TGTGCCAGCAGCCAGGGGGAGGGGGCGAACACTGAAGCTTTCTTT.

The chain couples TRBV14 to TRBJ1-1, with TRBD1 as a possible D gene (6 bases). Looked up from germline, CDR1 is SGHDN and CDR2 is FVKESK. V dropped 4 bases and J dropped 3 bases, with 15 bases sitting between them. The CDR3 has 15 amino acids. CDR3 bases: TGTGCCAGCAGCCCCGTGGCGGGGGGCTACACTGAAGCTTTCTTT. This sequence encodes CASSPVAGGYTEAFF.

The chain uses TRBV7-2 and TRBJ1-1; D is uncertain. The CDR3 loop spans 16 amino acids. Germline loops: CDR1 SGHTA, CDR2 FQGNSA. The V end lost 2 bases, the J end lost 0 bases, and 13 bases lay between the germline ends. The CDR3 DNA reads TGTGCCAGCAGCTTAACGGGAAACCACATGAACACTGAAGCTTTCTTT. This codes for CASSLTGNHMNTEAFF.

The chain carries TRBV5-1 and TRBJ2-7; D is possibly TRBD2 (6 bases). The CDR3 loop spans 16 amino acids. V gave up 2 bases and J gave up 7 bases, with 22 bases separating them. The germline V gene encodes CDR1 SGHRS and CDR2 YFSETQ. In nucleotides, the CDR3 is TGCGCCAGCAGCTTAAACACCGGGACGGCCGGGGGAGAGCAGTACTTC. Its translation is CASSLNTGTAGGEQYF.

The V and J genes are TRBV14 and TRBJ1-2, with D unresolved. This CDR3 has 14 residues. Germline CDR1 and CDR2: SGHDN and FVKESK. The V and J ends lost 1 base and 5 bases respectively, with 11 bases between them. Here the CDR3 reads CASSQVAGLYGYTF. Here the CDR3 DNA reads TGTGCCAGCAGCCAAGTGGCCGGTCTTTATGGCTACACCTTC.

The DNA for the CDR3 is TGTGCCAGCAGCGTAGAAAGTGCGAACACCGGGGAGCTGTTTTTT. Residues: CASSVESANTGELFF. The chain combines TRBV9 with TRBJ2-2; D uncertain. Trimming stripped 0 bases from V and 0 bases from J, with 6 bases between. The germline V gene encodes CDR1 SGDLS and CDR2 YYNGEE. The CDR3 is made up of 15 amino acids. Combining the CDR3 with reference TRBV9 and TRBJ2-2 gives the whole variable domain DSGVTQTPKHLITATGQRVTLRCSPRSGDLSVYWYQQSLDQGLQFLIQYYNGEERAKGNILERFSAQQFPDLHSELNLSSLELGDSALYFCASSVESANTGELFFGEGSRLTVL.

In this sample, this clonotype turned up a few times. The J gene is TRBJ2-2, the V gene TRBV6-1; 11 nucleotides align to TRBD2. Looked up from germline, CDR1 is MNHNS and CDR2 is SASEGT. The CDR3 sequence is 15 residues long. V was pared by 6 bases and J by 5 bases, with 5 bases of the junction left unmatched. This CDR3 reads CASSPTSGKTGELFF. DNA for the CDR3: TGTGCCAGCAGCCCGACTAGCGGGAAAACCGGGGAGCTGTTTTTT.

This clonotype was found a few times. The chain combines TRBV12-3 or TRBV12-4 with TRBJ1-3, with no clear D. The CDR3 totals 11 residues. The ends were cut back, 6 bases at V and 8 bases at J, with 8 bases in the middle. The CDR3 nucleotides are TGTGCCAGCAGCCGTTCGGACACCATATATTTT. Encoded protein: CASSRSDTIYF.

There are many counts of this clonotype. The genes are TRBV6-2 or TRBV6-3 and TRBJ2-7; 9 bases match TRBD1. There are 15 residues in the CDR3. Germline assignment: CDR1 MNHEY and CDR2 SVGEGT. V gave up 6 bases and J gave up 2 bases; unmatched junction bases: 8. CDR3 DNA sequence: TGTGCCAGCAGCCGACCCGGACAGGGGACCTACGAGCAGTACTTC. Translated: CASSRPGQGTYEQYF.

The chain employs TRBV20-1 and TRBJ1-2; 8 positions agree with TRBD1. This CDR3 comprises 18 residues. Trimming cost V 0 bases and J 2 bases; bases outside gene matches: 14. CDR1 and CDR2 (germline): DFQATT, SNEGSKA (reference sequence). Written as DNA, the CDR3 is TGCAGTGCTAGAGATATTGCCGGTACAGGGGGATCGAACTATGGCTACACCTTC. Translated, it gives CSARDIAGTGGSNYGYTF.

The table lists this clonotype with many counts. The genes are TRBV7-6 and TRBJ2-5; D assignment may be TRBD1 or TRBD2 (5 bases each). The V gene lost 5 bases and the J gene lost 4 bases, with 14 bases spanning the gap. This CDR3 spans 14 amino acids. Germline assignment: CDR1 SGHVS and CDR2 FNYEAQ. CDR3 DNA: TGTGCCAGCAGCCTGTGGGGGACCGGAGAGACCCAGTACTTC. Protein product: CASSLWGTGETQYF.

This clonotype showed up many times. The gene calls are TRBV7-3 and TRBJ2-3, with a weak D call TRBD2 (5 bases). Trimming stripped 5 bases from V and 4 bases from J, with 16 bases between. The V gene's germline CDR1 is SGHTA and CDR2 FQGTGA. The CDR3 length is 15 residues. The CDR3 sequence is CASSPGLSSSDTQYF. The CDR3 DNA is TGTGCCAGCAGCCCCGGACTCAGTAGTTCAGATACGCAGTATTTT. Filled out from reference TRBV7-3 and TRBJ2-3, the complete variable domain reads GAGVSQTPSNKVTEKGKYVELRCDPISGHTALYWYRQSLGQGPEFLIYFQGTGAADDSGLPNDRFFAVRPEGSVSTLKIQRTERGDSAVYLCASSPGLSSSDTQYFGPGTRLTVL.

This clonotype was observed at least ten times. The chain joins TRBV11-2 to TRBJ1-4, with D maybe TRBD1 (5 bases). The V end lost 4 bases, the J end lost 5 bases, and 8 bases lay between the germline ends. The CDR3 length is 13 residues. The germline V gene has CDR1 SGHAT and CDR2 FQNNGV. CDR3 DNA sequence: TGTGCCAGCAGCTCGGGACTGAATGAAAAACTGTTTTTT. It codes for CASSSGLNEKLFF.

This clonotype appeared a few times. In DNA, the CDR3 is TGTGCCAGCAGACAGTCAGATACGCAGTATTTT. The encoded protein is CASRQSDTQYF. The rearrangement links TRBV2 to TRBJ2-3, with D uncertain. This CDR3 is built from 11 residues. V was shortened by 6 bases and J by 4 bases, with 5 bases between the two germline ends. Germline V gives CDR1 SNHLY, CDR2 FYNNEI.

Turning to this clonotype: A clone one base away is much larger, so this may be a read error. The chain carries TRBV7-2 and TRBJ1-5; D remains ambiguous. Trimming removed 1 base at V and 5 bases at J, with 15 bases between. Per germline, CDR1 SGHTA and CDR2 FQGNSA. The CDR3 totals 16 residues. This CDR3 reads CASSLGHSLGDQPQHF. The DNA for the CDR3 is TGTGCCAGCAGCTTAGGACACTCTCTTGGCGATCAGCCCCAGCATTTT.

This clonotype was picked up many times. The chain carries TRBV2 and TRBJ1-2; 8 nucleotides match TRBD1. This CDR3 region has 18 residues. The germline V gene has CDR1 SNHLY and CDR2 FYNNEI. V gave up 0 bases and J gave up 4 bases; unmatched junction bases: 13. The CDR3 region is CASSEAADRAARAYGYTF. CDR3 sequence (DNA): TGTGCCAGCAGTGAAGCTGCGGACAGGGCGGCCCGGGCCTATGGCTACACCTTC.

The chain uses TRBV5-1 and TRBJ2-7, with D possibly called TRBD1 or TRBD2 (5 bases each). The germline gives CDR1 SGHRS, CDR2 YFSETQ. V was trimmed by 5 bases and J by 3 bases, leaving 12 bases between them. The CDR3 has 13 residues. The CDR3 nucleotides are TGCGCCAGCAGATGGGACCCCAACTACGAGCAGTACTTC. Protein product: CASRWDPNYEQYF.

This clonotype was found many times. CDR3 loop: CASSSGRTLYGYTF. The DNA of the CDR3 is TGTGCCAGCAGCTCGGGGCGGACTTTATATGGCTACACCTTC. V is TRBV7-9 and J is TRBJ1-2; D is perhaps TRBD1 (5 bases). V was trimmed by 4 bases and J by 5 bases, leaving 14 bases between them. The CDR3 is 14 amino acids. The V gene's germline CDR1 is SEHNR and CDR2 FQNEAQ (reference sequence).